This is a list of T cell receptor beta chains from one sample in a study of shared T cell receptors in the human thymus. Method: immunoSEQ multiplex PCR; TCRdb's copy keeps in-frame clones and lacks some. Found here are hundreds of thousands of clones, approximately 89% of them singletons; the top ten hold 0.009% to 0.0095%. The sample also formed part of further work on human thymus T cells.

Sequencing was performed on thymocytes. The source of these receptors is a boy under two years old with a congenital heart defect. Each CDR3 is given with its conserved first and last residue. The D gene is left open where the match is weak. Clone size is not always given. Where it is, it says once, few, many or a class for expanded clones.

DNA	CDR3	D	J	size	V
TGTGCCAGCAGCTCTATCGGGACAGTAGCCTACAATGAGCAGTTCTTC	CASSSIGTVAYNEQFF	TRBD1	TRBJ2-1	NA	TRBV11-2
TGTGCCAGCAGCTGGGCGACCGCAGTTACGGGCTACACCTTC	CASSWATAVTGYTF	NA	TRBJ1-2	NA	TRBV28
TGCGCCAGCAGCCAAGATATCACAGGGATCACCCCTGAAGCTTTCTTT	CASSQDITGITPEAFF	NA	TRBJ1-1	NA	TRBV4-3
TGCGCCAGCAGCCAAGACAGCGGGGGGCCCGAAGAGACCCAGTACTTC	CASSQDSGGPEETQYF	TRBD2	TRBJ2-5	NA	TRBV4-1
TGTGCCAGTAGTATCGGAGGGACAGGAGGGCCCTACGAGCAGTACTTC	CASSIGGTGGPYEQYF	TRBD1	TRBJ2-7	NA	TRBV19
TGTGCCAGCAGTCCCCGAGCAGGCCTAGCGGTTTACAATGAGCAGTTCTTC	CASSPRAGLAVYNEQFF	TRBD2	TRBJ2-1	once	TRBV28
TGTGCCAGCAGACCATCAGGACTAGCGGATGTAGATGAGCAGTTCTTC	CASRPSGLADVDEQFF	TRBD2	TRBJ2-1	NA	TRBV28
TGTGCCAGCAGCGCGGGACAGCCTACTGAAGCTTTCTTT	CASSAGQPTEAFF	TRBD1	TRBJ1-1	NA	TRBV9
TGCAGCGTTGAAGATCGAGGCGGGATTGACTACAATGAGCAGTTCTTC	CSVEDRGGIDYNEQFF	NA	TRBJ2-1	NA	TRBV29-1
TGTGCCTGGAGTAGCGGGGGGGCGGATACGCAGTATTTT	CAWSSGGADTQYF	TRBD2	TRBJ2-3	NA	TRBV30
TGTGCCAGTAGTATATCATTCCAGGATTTCTCCTACGAGCAGTACTTC	CASSISFQDFSYEQYF	NA	TRBJ2-7	NA	TRBV19
TGTGCCAGCAGCTTTAAAGCGAGGGGCACAGATACGCAGTATTTT	CASSFKARGTDTQYF	NA	TRBJ2-3	NA	TRBV5-4
TGTGCTAGTGGCAGCGGGGGGACCTACGAGCAGTACTTC	CASGSGGTYEQYF	TRBD2	TRBJ2-7	NA	TRBV12-5
TGTGCCAGCTCACCACCTACAGGGGGCTATGGCTACACCTTC	CASSPPTGGYGYTF	TRBD1	TRBJ1-2	NA	TRBV18
TGCGCCAGCAGCCAAGGTCTGTACAGTTTGGATCAGCCCCAGCATTTT	CASSQGLYSLDQPQHF	NA	TRBJ1-5	once	TRBV4-3
TGCGCCAGCAGCACCGGACAGGGGGGGCGCGGGGCTCTTGAAGCTTTCTTT	CASSTGQGGRGALEAFF	TRBD1	TRBJ1-1	NA	TRBV5-1
TGTGCCACCAGCAGAGAGGGACAGGACACTGAAGCTTTCTTT	CATSREGQDTEAFF	TRBD1	TRBJ1-1	NA	TRBV15
TGTGCCAGTAGTATGAGGGCTAGTCAGCCTCTACGGAGCTTC	CASSMRASQPLRSF	NA	TRBJ2-7	NA	TRBV19
TGTGCCAGCAGCTTATTGGGGGCTAGTACTGGGACCCAGTACTTC	CASSLLGASTGTQYF	NA	TRBJ2-5	NA	TRBV7-2
TGTGCCACCAGCAGAGATCGGCGGGGCAATCAGCCCCAGCATTTT	CATSRDRRGNQPQHF	NA	TRBJ1-5	NA	TRBV15
TGTGCCAGCAGGGCACTATTGGCAACTAATGAAAAACTGTTTTTT	CASRALLATNEKLFF	NA	TRBJ1-4	NA	TRBV6-5
TGCAGCGTTGAAGTGGGGGCATCAATGAACACTGAAGCTTTCTTT	CSVEVGASMNTEAFF	NA	TRBJ1-1	NA	TRBV29-1
TGTGCCAGCTCACCCCTGGGACAGGGCGAGACCCAGTACTTC	CASSPLGQGETQYF	TRBD1	TRBJ2-5	NA	TRBV18
TGTGCCAGCAGCTTAGAGGGACAGGGTATGGAGACCCAGTACTTC	CASSLEGQGMETQYF	TRBD1	TRBJ2-5	NA	TRBV7-9
TGTGCCATCAGTGAGTCTGCAGGGGGAATTAATGGCTACACCTTC	CAISESAGGINGYTF	TRBD1	TRBJ1-2	once	TRBV10-3
TGCGCCAGCAGCCAAGGGTTCCGACAGGGCGGGGAAACTAATGAAAAACTGTTTTTT	CASSQGFRQGGETNEKLFF	TRBD1	TRBJ1-4	few	TRBV4-3
TGCGCCAGCAGTGAGGCTCGGTGGAATGAGCAGTTCTTC	CASSEARWNEQFF	NA	TRBJ2-1	NA	TRBV10-1
TGTGCCAGTAGTCGTCAGGGGTTCGAGACCCAGTACTTC	CASSRQGFETQYF	NA	TRBJ2-5	NA	TRBV19
TGTGCCAGCAGCAAGACAGGGGGGAAAAATGAAAAACTGTTTTTT	CASSKTGGKNEKLFF	TRBD1	TRBJ1-4	NA	TRBV7-9
TGTGCCAGCAGCCTCGGGGAGGGGACCAATTCACCCCTCCACTTT	CASSLGEGTNSPLHF	NA	TRBJ1-6	NA	TRBV6-5
TGCAGTGCTATGTGCAGGATGGGCTACACCTTC	CSAMCRMGYTF	NA	TRBJ1-2	NA	TRBV20-1
TGTGCCAGCAGTGGGACAGGGCTTGGGGATCAGCCCCAGCATTTT	CASSGTGLGDQPQHF	TRBD1	TRBJ1-5	NA	TRBV25-1
TGCGCCAGCAGCCAAGACTGGAGCAGTAACACCGGGGAGCTGTTTTTT	CASSQDWSSNTGELFF	NA	TRBJ2-2	NA	TRBV4-1
TGCGCCAGCAGCTTGGTACCGAGGGGGAGCTCCTACAATGAGCAGTTCTTC	CASSLVPRGSSYNEQFF	NA	TRBJ2-1	NA	TRBV5-1
TGTGCCAGCAGTTACTCCGCGGGACAGTTCCATGGCTACACCTTC	CASSYSAGQFHGYTF	TRBD1	TRBJ1-2	NA	TRBV6-5
TGTGCCAGCAGCGCTTCCTCAACAGGGGGCTGGATGAACACTGAAGCTTTCTTT	CASSASSTGGWMNTEAFF	TRBD1	TRBJ1-1	NA	TRBV9
TGTGCCAGCACTCCCGACGTAGGGGTCCCTTACAATGAGCAGTTCTTC	CASTPDVGVPYNEQFF	NA	TRBJ2-1	NA	TRBV27
TGCGCCAGCAGCCAACTCGGCCTCTCAGGGGTTTCTTCACCCCTCCACTTT	CASSQLGLSGVSSPLHF	NA	TRBJ1-6	NA	TRBV4-3
TGCGCCAGCAGCTTGGCGGGACTAGCGGGTCACAATGAGCAGTTCTTC	CASSLAGLAGHNEQFF	TRBD2	TRBJ2-1	NA	TRBV5-1
TGTGCCAGCTCGTCAATCCCGGGACAGGCGAATGGCTACACCTTC	CASSSIPGQANGYTF	TRBD1	TRBJ1-2	NA	TRBV18
TGTGCCAGCAGTAGAGCGGATCAAGAGACCCAGTACTTC	CASSRADQETQYF	NA	TRBJ2-5	NA	TRBV7-9
TGTGCCAGCAGCCCCCAACAGGGGAGTGGCTACACCTTC	CASSPQQGSGYTF	NA	TRBJ1-2	NA	TRBV21-1
TGTGCCAGCAGTGAGACTAGCGGCTCTAGCACAGATACGCAGTATTTT	CASSETSGSSTDTQYF	TRBD2	TRBJ2-3	few	TRBV6-4
TGCGCCAGCAGCTTGGGGACTAGCGGAGTCCAAGAGACCCAGTACTTC	CASSLGTSGVQETQYF	TRBD2	TRBJ2-5	once	TRBV5-1
TGTGCCAGCAGCATGGGACTAGCGGGAGTCAGCACAGATACGCAGTATTTT	CASSMGLAGVSTDTQYF	TRBD2	TRBJ2-3	NA	TRBV7-9
TGTGCCAGCAGCTTGGCGGGGACAGGGGACGTCCTGACTTTC	CASSLAGTGDVLTF	TRBD1	TRBJ2-6	few	TRBV5-6
TGTGCCAGCAGCCTCAACAATGGAAACACCATATATTTT	CASSLNNGNTIYF	NA	TRBJ1-3	NA	TRBV11-3
TGTGCCAGCAGTGGACAGGGAATACAAGAGACCCAGTACTTC	CASSGQGIQETQYF	TRBD1	TRBJ2-5	once	TRBV25-1
TGTGCCAGCAGTTCTATGAGCGGACAGGGCGGGAACTATGGCTACACCTTC	CASSSMSGQGGNYGYTF	TRBD1	TRBJ1-2	few	TRBV28
TGTGCCAGCAGTTTATCCCGGAGCGGAAATCCCCACGAGCAGTACTTC	CASSLSRSGNPHEQYF	NA	TRBJ2-7	NA	TRBV27
TGCGCCAGCAGCCAAGTGACAGGGGGCGGTCATGGCTACACCTTC	CASSQVTGGGHGYTF	TRBD1	TRBJ1-2	NA	TRBV4-3
TGTGCCAGCAGTTGGACTAGCGGGGGCGAGCAGTACTTC	CASSWTSGGEQYF	TRBD2	TRBJ2-7	NA	TRBV27
TGTGCCAGCAGGCCTACACCTGGGACACAAGGCCCCGCCATGTATGGCTACACCTTC	CASRPTPGTQGPAMYGYTF	NA	TRBJ1-2	NA	TRBV7-2
TGTGCCAGCAGGTTACCCGGGACAGCTTACGAGCAGTACTTC	CASRLPGTAYEQYF	TRBD1	TRBJ2-7	few	TRBV28
TGTGCCAGCAGTCTTACAGGGTCTCCGCTCCACTTT	CASSLTGSPLHF	NA	TRBJ1-6	NA	TRBV28
TGCGCCAGCAGCCAAGGACAGGGGAGATCCTACGAGCAGTACTTC	CASSQGQGRSYEQYF	TRBD1	TRBJ2-7	NA	TRBV4-1